This TCR beta chain was sequenced for a study of monozygotic twins with inflammatory bowel disease (dated by TCRdb to between 2017 and 2020). About the investigation overall: In total, roughly 30 monozygotic twin pairs made up the full study: 19 Danish pairs, all IBD-discordant, plus nine German pairs, of which four were IBD-concordant and five were IBD-discordant. Disease-associated traits were sought mainly through comparisons between IBD patients and their genetically identical healthy co-twins within discordant pairs. Each individual had, on average, about 151 000 unique TCRalpha sequences and 181 000 unique TCRbeta sequences available for analysis. Findings and caveats that apply to the study as a whole: Different T cell subtypes could not be distinguished in the analysis. IBD patients shared fewer clonotypes with other individuals than healthy twins did, most markedly in patients showing signs of disease activity. Repertoire similarity did not differ between concordant and discordant twins, possibly due to limited statistical power. IBD patients had lower TCRbeta repertoire diversity, measured by the inverse Simpson index, than their healthy co-twins. The results gave no support for a single strong signal or clonotype linked to IBD. Because patients were on differing immunosuppressive treatments, the repertoires may have picked up extra background noise and inter-individual variability.

Concerning this clonotype itself: No cognate antigen has been identified for it.

From each donor, a roughly 2.7 ml peripheral blood sample was collected into PAXgene tubes and kept at -80 degrees C. Without any T cell sorting, total RNA was extracted from whole blood using the PAXgene blood miRNA kit on an automated QIAcube. Deep TCRalpha and TCRbeta repertoire profiling with unique molecular barcoding was performed on peripheral blood of monozygotic twin pairs concordant or discordant for inflammatory bowel disease. Smoking habits were recorded for all twin pairs, and individuals were classified as current, former or never smokers. Libraries were constructed by 5' RACE. For each TCR library, 3,500 to 4,000 ng of total RNA was used. For each sample, cDNA was synthesized in eight separate reactions using SMARTScribe reverse transcriptase. During cDNA synthesis, template switching introduced unique molecular identifiers that contained a 6-nucleotide sample barcode. Amplification of TCRalpha and TCRbeta cDNA involved two nested PCRs of roughly 16 and 10 cycles, and each PCR was followed by bead purification. Before amplification, the cDNA was treated with uracil DNA-glycosylase and purified using the QIAquick PCR purification kit. In the second PCR, Illumina TruSeq-compatible adapters and sample-specific barcodes were added. TapeStation and Qubit were used to check library quality and concentration, and 5 to 6.5 ng of each library went into the pool. Sequencing of the pooled libraries was done on an Illumina HiSeq2500 single-index Rapid Run using custom sequencing primers and 2 x 100 bp reads. The authors' pipeline ran thus. PCR and sequencing errors were corrected by UMI-based consensus assembly using MiGEC version 1.2.6. V(D)J alignment, clonotype assembly and CDR3 extraction were performed with MiXCR version 2.1.1. Gene usage, clonotype sharing and MAIT/NKT TCR abundance were normalised by analysing the top 1000, 10 000 and 20 000 clonotypes per sample. After downsampling to 27 000 UMIs, diversity was calculated as the inverse Simpson index using the vegan R package. Statistical testing used paired Mann-Whitney U tests on the discordant twin pairs and applied Benjamini-Hochberg correction for multiple testing. TCRdb reprocessed the raw reads; every CDR3 protein sequence is a single record, and DNA is not supplied. Clone size and V and J calls follow TCRdb, not the original study. The table held for this sample gives roughly 200,000 distinct CDR3 sequences. The ten largest clones capture roughly 7.7% of the sample.

The sequence was obtained from a human donor with ulcerative colitis or Crohn's disease, or a healthy co-twin of an affected twin (not recorded which). Sample: blood.

The CDR3 here reads CASSLVPAGGPTDTQYF. The sequence links TRBV7-6 to TRBJ2-3; the TCRdb D gene call, TRBD2, has no DNA to confirm it. The germline V gene encodes CDR1 SGHVS and CDR2 FNYEAQ. There are 17 amino acids in the CDR3, from cysteine to phenylalanine inclusive. No DNA sequence is on record.